Listed here are 29 T cell receptor beta chains from one sample, sequenced in a study of cytomegalovirus exposure and HLA in healthy donors. Primers: 60 Vbeta forward and 13 Jbeta reverse. The repertoire was sequenced with immunoSEQ multiplex PCR; TCRdb's copy has only in-frame clones and lacks some. The table lists about 140,000 clones, with roughly 2.7% in the top ten. The sample comprised PBMCs. These receptors were taken from a man aged 40-50 years in good health and CMV-seronegative.

The chain carries TRBV11-3 and TRBJ2-2; TRBD1 aligns across 7 bases. This CDR3 is built from 14 residues. Germline loops: CDR1 SGHNT, CDR2 YENEEA. V lost 4 bases and J lost 4; bases outside the gene matches: 3. The CDR3 DNA follows: TGTGCCAGCAGCTCACAGGGGAGCACCGGGGAGCTGTTTTTT. The encoded protein is CASSSQGSTGELFF.

The gene calls are TRBV27 and TRBJ2-7, with D maybe TRBD1 (6 bases). V was clipped by 4 bases and J by 6 bases, with 10 bases between them. Germline CDR1 reads MNHEY; CDR2 reads SMNVEV (reference sequence). The CDR3 extends over 12 amino acids. The CDR3 sequence is CASSSHRAEQYF. CDR3 DNA: TGTGCCAGCAGTTCCCACAGGGCCGAGCAGTACTTC.

The rearrangement links TRBV19 to TRBJ1-1; the match to TRBD1 covers 10 bases. CDR3 size: 15 residues. Germline lookup yields CDR1 LNHDA and CDR2 SQIVND (reference sequence). V trimming: 5 bases; J trimming: 4 bases; junction bases outside the gene matches: 7. The CDR3 loop is CASSPWDRGGTEAFF. As DNA, the CDR3 is TGTGCCAGTAGTCCTTGGGACAGGGGAGGCACTGAAGCTTTCTTT.

V is TRBV25-1 and J is TRBJ1-2; perhaps TRBD1 as D (6 bases). From germline, CDR1 is MGHDK and CDR2 SYGVNS. The CDR3 loop spans 17 amino acids. V was trimmed by 5 bases and J by 0 bases, leaving 19 bases between them. CDR3 loop: CASSPTGGGEANYGYTF. CDR3 nucleotide sequence: TGTGCCAGCAGTCCTACGGGAGGGGGTGAAGCTAACTATGGCTACACCTTC.

J is TRBJ2-1 and V is TRBV6-1, with D possibly matching TRBD1 (5 bases). CDR1 and CDR2 (germline): MNHNS, SASEGT. V was clipped by 4 bases and J by 6 bases, with 16 bases between them. This CDR3 is 15 amino acids long. The CDR3 is CASSGAGKNANEQFF. The CDR3 DNA reads as TGTGCCAGCAGTGGGGCAGGGAAAAATGCCAATGAGCAGTTCTTC.

This chain uses TRBV19 with TRBJ1-1, with TRBD1 matching 8 bases. The length of the CDR3 is 15 residues. Germline CDR1 is LNHDA and CDR2 is SQIVND (reference sequence). The ends lost 7 bases at V and 0 bases at J; junction bases unmatched: 7. The CDR3 sequence is CASKHRTGLNTEAFF. As DNA, the CDR3 is TGTGCCAGTAAACACCGGACAGGGCTGAACACTGAAGCTTTCTTT.

The V call is TRBV6-5, the J call TRBJ2-7, with 14 bases that match TRBD2. Trimming cost V 6 bases and J 7 bases; bases outside gene matches: 8. Germline V gene sequence: CDR1 MNHEY, CDR2 SVGAGI. This CDR3 has 15 amino acids. CDR3: CASSPGLAGGSEQYF. The CDR3 DNA sequence: TGTGCCAGCAGCCCTGGACTAGCGGGGGGTAGTGAGCAGTACTTC.

The chain links TRBV4-3 to TRBJ1-2; D not certain. Germline-derived CDR1 and CDR2 are LGHNA and YSLEER. The ends were cut back, 3 bases at V and 5 bases at J, with 7 bases in the middle. The CDR3 is made up of 12 amino acids. For the CDR3, the DNA is TGCGCCAGCAGCCACGACAAGTATGGCTACACCTTC. It yields the protein CASSHDKYGYTF.

This sequence joins TRBV10-2 and TRBJ1-1; 7 bases fit TRBD1. The CDR3 is made up of 14 amino acids. Germline values: CDR1 WSHSY, CDR2 SAAADI. J lost 5 bases, V lost 3 bases, and 6 bases had no gene match. CDR3 sequence: CASSERDSRTEAFF. The DNA for the CDR3 is TGCGCCAGCAGTGAACGGGACAGTCGGACTGAAGCTTTCTTT.

The chain links TRBV19 to TRBJ1-2; 10 bases match TRBD1. V dropped 8 bases and J dropped 4; count of bases not matched to a gene: 7. Germline V gene data show CDR1 as LNHDA and CDR2 as SQIVND (reference sequence). The CDR3 runs 14 residues. The CDR3 nucleotides are TGTGCCAGTCATGACAGGGGGCTTCTCTATGGCTACACCTTC. The encoded protein is CASHDRGLLYGYTF.

V and J are TRBV4-1 and TRBJ1-2, with D uncertain. The V and J ends lost 2 bases and 6 bases respectively, with 16 bases between them. This CDR3 spans 15 amino acids. In germline, CDR1 is MGHRA, CDR2 YSYEKL. Here the CDR3 DNA reads TGCGCCAGCAGCCAACAAAGTCGGGTCGGGGATGGCTACACCTTC. It translates to CASSQQSRVGDGYTF.

CDR3 sequence reads: CASSHREANSPLHF. The DNA of the CDR3 is TGTGCCAGCAGCCATCGGGAGGCCAATTCACCCCTCCACTTT. The chain is built from TRBV11-1 and TRBJ1-6; D is uncertain. Trimming shortened V by 5 bases and J by 7 bases, and 12 bases separated the two germline ends. This CDR3 contains 14 residues. Germline CDR1 SGHAT, CDR2 FQDESV (reference sequence).

This chain uses TRBV28 with TRBJ1-1; TRBD1 matches 7 bases. The CDR3 extends over 14 amino acids. The V gene end was trimmed by 6 bases and the J gene end by 7 bases; junction bases not matched to a gene: 11. The germline CDR1 and CDR2 sequences are MDHEN and SYDVKM. CDR3 sequence (DNA): TGTGCCAGCAGCCCCGGGACAGCGATTAGTGAAGCTTTCTTT. Translated, it gives CASSPGTAISEAFF.

The rearrangement joins TRBV6-1 to TRBJ1-1; D uncertain. V was pared by 0 bases and J by 1 base, with 9 bases between. Germline V gene data show CDR1 as MNHNS and CDR2 as SASEGT. The CDR3 loop spans 15 amino acids. Written as DNA, the CDR3 is TGTGCCAGCAGTGAAGCGATAATTAGGAACACTGAAGCTTTCTTT. This sequence encodes CASSEAIIRNTEAFF.

The chain combines TRBV9 with TRBJ2-5, with 8 bases aligning to TRBD2. With V trimmed by 4 bases and J by 4 bases, 12 bases remained unmatched. Germline V lookup: CDR1 SGDLS, CDR2 YYNGEE. CDR3 length: 16 residues. CDR3 protein: CASSPRRGLGTETQYF. CDR3 DNA sequence: TGTGCCAGCAGCCCCCGCAGGGGACTAGGAACAGAGACCCAGTACTTC.

V is TRBV5-6 and J is TRBJ2-1; TRBD1 matches 9 bases. There are 15 residues in the CDR3. The germline V gene has CDR1 SGHDT and CDR2 YYEEEE. The V segment lost 0 bases and the J segment 7 bases; nucleotides outside the gene matches: 5. This CDR3 reads CASSLAGTGRNEQFF. In DNA form, the CDR3 reads TGTGCCAGCAGCTTGGCCGGGACAGGGAGGAATGAGCAGTTCTTC.

This sequence joins TRBV28 and TRBJ1-5; tentatively, D is TRBD1 (5 bases). CDR1 and CDR2 (germline): MDHEN, SYDVKM. Trimming stripped 7 bases from V and 1 base from J, with 14 bases between. There are 15 residues in the CDR3. The CDR3 protein is CASTRTGGSNQPQHF. The CDR3 DNA sequence: TGTGCCAGCACCCGTACGGGGGGGAGCAATCAGCCCCAGCATTTT. The whole variable domain, remainder taken from reference TRBV28 and TRBJ1-5, is DVKVTQSSRYLVKRTGEKVFLECVQDMDHENMFWYRQDPGLGLRLIYFSYDVKMKEKGDIPEGYSVSREKKERFSLILESASTNQTSMYLCASTRTGGSNQPQHFGDGTRLSIL.

V and J are TRBV27 and TRBJ2-7; TRBD1 matches 9 bases. The junction had 6 bases not matched to a gene; V was cut back by 3 bases and J by 3 bases. The CDR3 totals 15 residues. Germline loops: CDR1 MNHEY, CDR2 SMNVEV (reference sequence). CDR3 sequence (DNA): TGTGCCAGCAGTTTGGCCGGACAGGGGTACTACGAGCAGTACTTC. Translating gives CASSLAGQGYYEQYF.

The chain carries TRBV6-1 and TRBJ1-6; no reliable D call. The CDR3 loop spans 17 amino acids. V dropped 3 bases and J dropped 5 bases, with 17 bases sitting between them. In germline, CDR1 is MNHNS, CDR2 SASEGT. For the CDR3, the DNA is TGTGCCAGCAGTGACGTGAGGAGCTACACGGATAATTCACCCCTCCACTTT. It codes for CASSDVRSYTDNSPLHF.

The J gene is TRBJ1-2, the V gene TRBV4-1, with 7 bases fitting TRBD1. V lost 2 bases and J lost 7; bases outside the gene matches: 13. The CDR3 sequence is 16 residues long. The germline V gene encodes CDR1 MGHRA and CDR2 YSYEKL. The CDR3 reads CASSQLGPRDSGGYTF. Written as DNA, the CDR3 is TGCGCCAGCAGCCAATTGGGGCCCCGGGACAGTGGTGGCTACACCTTC.

The chain carries TRBV28 and TRBJ1-2; 8 bases line up with TRBD1. The CDR3 runs to 14 residues. The trim removed 3 bases at V and 4 bases at J, leaving 4 bases unmatched. CDR1 and CDR2 (germline): MDHEN, SYDVKM. The CDR3 coding sequence is TGTGCCAGCAGTTTTTCCGGGACAGGCTATGGCTACACCTTC. Its protein product is CASSFSGTGYGYTF.

V and J are TRBV10-3 and TRBJ1-1, with 8 bases matching TRBD1. CDR3 length: 15 residues. J lost 5 bases, V lost 9 bases, and 14 bases had no gene match. The germline CDR1 and CDR2 sequences are ENHRY and SYGVKD. The CDR3 nucleotides are TGTGCCATTTCCAACAGGGGGGGGATGGATACTGAAGCTTTCTTT. It is translated as CAISNRGGMDTEAFF.

V and J are TRBV14 and TRBJ1-6, with D tentatively TRBD1 (6 bases). The germline V gene has CDR1 SGHDN and CDR2 FVKESK. The germline V and J ends were trimmed by 4 bases and 6 bases, with 19 bases remaining between them. CDR3 length: 17 amino acids. The chain's CDR3 is CASSPAVRGHLNSPLHF. The CDR3 DNA is TGTGCCAGCAGCCCGGCGGTCCGGGGACACCTTAATTCACCCCTCCACTTT.

The chain links TRBV27 to TRBJ1-1; no definite D call. Germline V CDR1 and CDR2: MNHEY, SMNVEV (reference sequence). Trimming took off 3 bases at V and 5 bases at J, with 16 bases between the two ends. This CDR3 is 15 amino acids long. CDR3 loop: CASSFTPEGGTEAFF. CDR3 nucleotides: TGTGCCAGCAGTTTTACCCCCGAGGGAGGGACTGAAGCTTTCTTT.

The chain joins TRBV7-3 to TRBJ1-1; D ambiguous. V was cut by 5 bases and J by 4 bases, with 14 bases left in between. This CDR3 contains 14 residues. The germline CDR1 and CDR2 sequences are SGHTA and FQGTGA. CDR3 nucleotide sequence: TGTGCCAGCAGCCTTCAATATTCGGGCACTGAAGCTTTCTTT. Encoded protein: CASSLQYSGTEAFF. The full variable domain, rest sourced from reference TRBV7-3 and TRBJ1-1, is GAGVSQTPSNKVTEKGKYVELRCDPISGHTALYWYRQSLGQGPEFLIYFQGTGAADDSGLPNDRFFAVRPEGSVSTLKIQRTERGDSAVYLCASSLQYSGTEAFFGQGTRLTVV.

This chain joins TRBV4-1 and TRBJ1-1; 8 nucleotides match TRBD1. V gave up 2 bases and J gave up 4 bases; unmatched junction bases: 6. The CDR3 is made up of 15 amino acids. Germline-derived CDR1 and CDR2 are MGHRA and YSYEKL. The DNA for the CDR3 is TGCGCCAGCAGCCAACTGACAGGGGCAAGCACTGAAGCTTTCTTT. This encodes CASSQLTGASTEAFF.

V and J are TRBV7-2 and TRBJ2-5; 7 positions agree with TRBD2. CDR3 length equals 14 residues. CDR1 and CDR2 from the germline V gene are SGHTA and FQGNSA. Trimming cost V 6 bases and J 2 bases; bases outside gene matches: 6. In DNA form, the CDR3 reads TGTGCCAGCAGAGCGGGAACAAGTCAAGAGACCCAGTACTTC. Residues: CASRAGTSQETQYF.

The chain recombines TRBV19 with TRBJ2-2; 7 bases align to TRBD1. CDR1 is LNHDA and CDR2 is SQIVND in the germline V gene (reference sequence). This CDR3 comprises 17 residues. V gave up 4 bases and J gave up 2 bases; unmatched junction bases: 10. This chain's CDR3 is CASSTRGQGVNTGELFF. The CDR3 nucleotides are TGTGCCAGTAGTACTAGGGGGCAGGGTGTAAACACCGGGGAGCTGTTTTTT. The complete variable domain, with remaining parts taken from reference TRBV19 and TRBJ2-2, reads DGGITQSPKYLFRKEGQNVTLSCEQNLNHDAMYWYRQDPGQGLRLIYYSQIVNDFQKGDIAEGYSVSREKKESFPLTVTSAQKNPTAFYLCASSTRGQGVNTGELFFGEGSRLTVL.

The rearrangement uses TRBV5-1 and TRBJ2-5; TRBD1 aligns across 10 bases. Germline CDR1 and CDR2: SGHRS and YFSETQ. The CDR3 length is 13 residues. J gave up 5 bases and V 4 bases, and 2 bases lay outside the gene matches. CDR3: CASSPDRGETQYF. Here the CDR3 DNA reads TGCGCCAGCAGCCCGGACAGGGGGGAGACCCAGTACTTC.